Shown below are 4 T cell receptor beta chains from a single sample sequenced in a study of blood T cell repertoires in COVID-19. Repertoires were generated with immunoSEQ multiplex PCR, while TCRdb's copy carries only in-frame clones and drops some. Here the sample spans under 200,000 clones, 80% to 90% being singletons. The sample consisted of peripheral blood. These receptors originate from a man aged 18 to 29 with active or convalescent COVID-19.

V usage is TRBV5-1 and J usage is TRBJ2-2; 9 bases align to TRBD1. Germline CDR1 reads SGHRS; CDR2 reads YFSETQ. The CDR3 runs 14 residues. V gave up 5 bases and J gave up 7 bases; unmatched junction bases: 6. The CDR3 sequence is CASRTGQGIGELFF. CDR3 DNA: TGCGCCAGCAGAACGGGACAGGGAATCGGGGAGCTGTTTTTT.

The chain uses TRBV4-1 and TRBJ1-2; D might be TRBD1 (6 bases). The length of the CDR3 is 16 residues. From germline, CDR1 is MGHRA and CDR2 YSYEKL. Deletions cut 4 bases from V and 0 bases from J, with 15 bases between. CDR3 in DNA: TGCGCCAGCAGCCCCACGGACAGCCCATCTAACTATGGCTACACCTTC. Translated, it gives CASSPTDSPSNYGYTF.

The chain combines TRBV2 with TRBJ1-5, with D possibly matching TRBD1 (5 bases). This CDR3 contains 17 residues. Germline CDR1 SNHLY, CDR2 FYNNEI. V was clipped by 3 bases and J by 2 bases, with 17 bases between them. The chain's CDR3 is CASSEITLAGGNQPQHF. The CDR3 DNA reads as TGTGCCAGCAGTGAGATTACGTTAGCGGGGGGCAATCAGCCCCAGCATTTT.

The genes are TRBV4-1 and TRBJ1-6; 10 bases are a match to TRBD1. Losses at the gene ends were 3 bases for V and 6 bases for J; bases not matched to a gene: 8. Germline V gives CDR1 MGHRA, CDR2 YSYEKL. The CDR3 length is 17 residues. CDR3 region: CASSHPGQGRFNSPLHF. The CDR3 DNA reads TGCGCCAGCAGCCATCCGGGACAGGGGAGGTTTAATTCACCCCTCCACTTT.